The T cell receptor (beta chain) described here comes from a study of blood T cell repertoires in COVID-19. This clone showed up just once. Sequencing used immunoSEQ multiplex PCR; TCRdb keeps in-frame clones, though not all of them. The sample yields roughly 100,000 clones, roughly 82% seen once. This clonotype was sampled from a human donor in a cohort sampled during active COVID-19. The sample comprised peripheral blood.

In nucleotides, the CDR3 is TGTGCCAGCAGCTTGTTAGGAGGGATAGGAGATACGCAGTATTTT. Translation gives CASSLLGGIGDTQYF. The V gene is TRBV5-4, the J gene TRBJ2-3; D is possibly TRBD2 (6 bases). Germline loops: CDR1 SGHNT, CDR2 YYREEE (reference sequence). This CDR3 is built from 15 residues. Between the trimmed V and J ends, which lost 1 base and 5 bases, there was a span of 14 bases.